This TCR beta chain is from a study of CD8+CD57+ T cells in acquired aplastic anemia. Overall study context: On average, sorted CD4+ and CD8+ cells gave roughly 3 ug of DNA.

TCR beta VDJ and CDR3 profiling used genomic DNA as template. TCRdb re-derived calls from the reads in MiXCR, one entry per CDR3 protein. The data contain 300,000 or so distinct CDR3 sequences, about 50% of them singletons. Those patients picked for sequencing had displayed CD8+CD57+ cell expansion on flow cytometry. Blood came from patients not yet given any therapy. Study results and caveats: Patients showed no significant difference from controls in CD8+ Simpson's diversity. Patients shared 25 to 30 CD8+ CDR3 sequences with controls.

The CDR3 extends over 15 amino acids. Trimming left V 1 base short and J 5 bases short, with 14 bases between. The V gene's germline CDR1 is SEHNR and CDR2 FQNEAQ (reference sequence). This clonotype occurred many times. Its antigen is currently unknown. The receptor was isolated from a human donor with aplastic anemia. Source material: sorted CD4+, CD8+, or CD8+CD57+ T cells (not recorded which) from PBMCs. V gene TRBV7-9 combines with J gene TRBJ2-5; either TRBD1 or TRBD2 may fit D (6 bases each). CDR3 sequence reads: CASSLGGLAWETQYF. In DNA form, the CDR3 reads TGTGCCAGCAGCTTAGGGGGGCTAGCGTGGGAGACCCAGTACTTC.